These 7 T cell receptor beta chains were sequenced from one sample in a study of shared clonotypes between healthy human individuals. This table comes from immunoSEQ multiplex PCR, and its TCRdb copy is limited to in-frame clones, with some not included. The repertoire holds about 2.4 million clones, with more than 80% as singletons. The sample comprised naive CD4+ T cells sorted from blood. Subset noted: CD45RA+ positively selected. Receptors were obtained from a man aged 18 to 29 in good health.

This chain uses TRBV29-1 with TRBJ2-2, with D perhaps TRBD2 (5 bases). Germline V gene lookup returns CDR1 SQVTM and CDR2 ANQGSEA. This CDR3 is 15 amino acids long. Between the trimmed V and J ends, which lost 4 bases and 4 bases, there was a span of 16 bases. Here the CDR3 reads CSVALAPGLTGELFF. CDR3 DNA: TGCAGCGTTGCTCTAGCTCCGGGTCTCACCGGGGAGCTGTTTTTT.

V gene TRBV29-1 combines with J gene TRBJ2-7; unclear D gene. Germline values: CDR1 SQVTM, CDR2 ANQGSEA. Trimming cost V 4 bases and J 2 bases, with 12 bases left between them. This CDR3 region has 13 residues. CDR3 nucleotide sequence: TGCAGCGTTGTGAACTATCAGACCTACGAGCAGTACTTC. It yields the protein CSVVNYQTYEQYF.

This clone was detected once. The CDR3 spells CASSGVGADTQYF. CDR3 in DNA: TGTGCCAGCAGTGGTGTAGGAGCAGATACGCAGTATTTT. The rearrangement links TRBV9 to TRBJ2-3, with D unresolved. The CDR3 loop spans 13 amino acids. V lost 5 bases to trimming and J lost 4 bases, with 11 bases between them. Germline CDR1 SGDLS, CDR2 YYNGEE.

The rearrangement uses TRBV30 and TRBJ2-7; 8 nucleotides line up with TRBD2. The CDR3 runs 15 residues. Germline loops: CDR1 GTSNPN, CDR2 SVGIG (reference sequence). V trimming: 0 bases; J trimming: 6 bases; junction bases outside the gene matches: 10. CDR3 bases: TGTGCCTGGAGTGTACTCGTCGGGAGGGCCAGCGAGCAGTACTTC. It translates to CAWSVLVGRASEQYF.

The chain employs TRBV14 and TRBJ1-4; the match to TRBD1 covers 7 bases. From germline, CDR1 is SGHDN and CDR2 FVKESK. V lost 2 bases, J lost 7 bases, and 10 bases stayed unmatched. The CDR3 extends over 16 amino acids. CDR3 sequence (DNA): TGTGCCAGCAGCCAAAACGACAGGGTACGGGGTGAAAAACTGTTTTTT. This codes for CASSQNDRVRGEKLFF.

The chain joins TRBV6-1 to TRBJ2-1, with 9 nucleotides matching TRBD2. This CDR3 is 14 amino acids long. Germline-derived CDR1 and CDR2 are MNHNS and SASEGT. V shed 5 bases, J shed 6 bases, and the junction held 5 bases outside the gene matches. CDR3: CASSQREAVNEQFF. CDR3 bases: TGTGCCAGCAGTCAGCGGGAGGCGGTCAATGAGCAGTTCTTC.

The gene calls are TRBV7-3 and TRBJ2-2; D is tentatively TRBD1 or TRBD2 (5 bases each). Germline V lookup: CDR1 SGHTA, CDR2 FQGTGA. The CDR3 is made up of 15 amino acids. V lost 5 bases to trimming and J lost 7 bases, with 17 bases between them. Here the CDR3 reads CASSPTGTAGGELFF. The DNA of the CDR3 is TGTGCCAGCAGCCCCACCGGGACGGCGGGCGGGGAGCTGTTTTTT.